This TCR beta chain comes out of a study of cytomegalovirus exposure and HLA in healthy donors. The study, taken as a whole, reports: For most TCR beta V segments, an earlier analysis put the productive rate at about 87% or about 30% of the time. Immune exposure was documented only through CMV serostatus. A later look showed TCR association rates differing by HLA locus, highest for DRB1 and lowest for HLA-C. Most observed TCR sequences were rare, whereas some public TCRs were detected in many donors.

The PCR employed 60 Vbeta primers together with 13 Jbeta primers. Using immunoSEQ multiplex PCR, the repertoire was profiled, and TCRdb retains in-frame clones only, with some absent. The sample holds roughly 140,000 clones, more than 60% seen once. Turning to this clone: The antigen is unknown.

This clonotype originated in a male donor in good health and CMV-seronegative. The sequenced sample was PBMCs.

CDR3 sequence: CASSQGALPLGWQYF. CDR3 DNA sequence: TGTGCCAGCAGTCAGGGGGCCTTGCCCCTTGGGTGGCAGTACTTC. J is TRBJ2-7 and V is TRBV27; TRBD1 aligns across 8 bases. Germline assignment: CDR1 MNHEY and CDR2 SMNVEV (reference sequence). CDR3 length: 15 residues. The trim removed 5 bases at V and 9 bases at J, leaving 15 bases unmatched.